The present T cell receptor beta chain was sequenced within a study of prognosis after radiotherapy for stage I lung cancer. A note on this clonotype: Being one base from a much bigger clone, this may be a read error.

Genomic DNA provided the template from which TCR beta CDR3 was amplified by two-round multiplex PCR. Primers (each specific to one TRBV or TRBJ gene) were used in first-round PCR. TCRdb reprocessed the multiplex PCR reads via MiXCR and lists one record per CDR3 protein. The sample has roughly 24,000 distinct CDR3 sequences, approximately 44% seen once. The CDR3 sequence is 10 residues long. V gave up 5 bases and J gave up 6 bases, with 1 base separating them. The germline gives CDR1 MGHDK, CDR2 SYGVNS. This receptor was identified in a donor aged 50 or older with non-small cell lung cancer. The rearrangement uses TRBV25-1 and TRBJ2-2, with D hard to call. This material consisted of PBMCs, taken before or after stereotactic body radiation therapy (not recorded which). The CDR3 nucleotides are TGTGCCAGCAGTTCCGGGGAGCTGTTTTTT. As protein: CASSSGELFF.